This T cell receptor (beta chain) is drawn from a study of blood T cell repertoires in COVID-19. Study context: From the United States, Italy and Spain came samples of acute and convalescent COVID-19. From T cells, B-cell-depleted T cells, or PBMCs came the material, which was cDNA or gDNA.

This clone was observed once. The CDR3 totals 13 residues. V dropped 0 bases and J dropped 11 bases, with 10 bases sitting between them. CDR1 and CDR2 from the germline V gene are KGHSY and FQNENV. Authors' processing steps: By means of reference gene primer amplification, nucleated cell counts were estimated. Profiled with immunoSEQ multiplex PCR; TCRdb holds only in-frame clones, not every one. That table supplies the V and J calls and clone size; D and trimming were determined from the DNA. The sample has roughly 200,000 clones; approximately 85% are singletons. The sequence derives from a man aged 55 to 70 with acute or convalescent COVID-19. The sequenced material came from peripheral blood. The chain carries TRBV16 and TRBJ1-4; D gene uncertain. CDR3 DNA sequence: TGTGCCAGCAGCCAATCAAGAGGCCGCAAACTGTTTTTT. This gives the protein CASSQSRGRKLFF.